Below are 8 T cell receptor beta chains sequenced from a single sample in a study of human T cells and chemical hapten exposure. The time point was: pre-sensitization, week 0. The treatment denotes: therapeutic diphenylcyclopropenone sensitization with weekly scalp DPC. TCRdb re-called the RACE reads with MiXCR, one entry per CDR3 protein. In the table there are fewer than 50,000 distinct CDR3 sequences, roughly 7.2% of which are singletons. Sequences were derived from whole blood, sampled in connection with sensitization to the hapten diphenylcyclopropenone (DPC). The receptor source for this set is a woman in her 50s with alopecia areata. Some clones in this sample may be carry-over from other donors' samples.

This clonotype was observed a handful of times. This chain connects TRBV19 to TRBJ1-5, with D perhaps TRBD1 (5 bases). The germline V gene encodes CDR1 LNHDA and CDR2 SQIVND (reference sequence). Trimming shortened V by 5 bases and J by 2 bases, and 16 bases separated the two germline ends. The CDR3 has 16 residues. The CDR3 here is CASSFQTVSGNQPQHF. The CDR3 nucleotides are TGTGCCAGTAGTTTTCAGACAGTCTCGGGCAATCAGCCCCAGCATTTT.

At least ten counts were recorded for this clonotype. J is TRBJ2-1 and V is TRBV5-1; possibly TRBD1 for D (5 bases). V lost 2 bases and J 9 bases, leaving 12 bases between the germline ends. Germline V lookup: CDR1 SGHRS, CDR2 YFSETQ. The CDR3 consists of 13 residues. Here the CDR3 DNA reads TGCGCCAGCAGCTTAAGGGGCCCCGTTGAGCAGTTCTTC. Translated, it gives CASSLRGPVEQFF.

This clonotype was counted at least ten times. The chain carries TRBV5-1 and TRBJ2-1; TRBD2 is a possible D gene (5 bases). The CDR3 consists of 15 residues. Germline CDR1 SGHRS, CDR2 YFSETQ. The ends were cut back, 5 bases at V and 0 bases at J, with 12 bases in the middle. CDR3 region: CASRESGSSYNEQFF. The CDR3, as DNA: TGCGCCAGCAGGGAGAGCGGTAGCTCCTACAATGAGCAGTTCTTC.

This clonotype was seen many times. The rearrangement uses TRBV7-9 and TRBJ1-4; D is unresolved. Germline assignment: CDR1 SEHNR and CDR2 FQNEAQ (reference sequence). This CDR3 comprises 13 residues. V was trimmed by 6 bases and J by 10 bases, leaving 15 bases between them. CDR3 nucleotide sequence: TGTGCCAGCAGATCACTTTTAATTGGAAAACTGTTTTTT. Protein product: CASRSLLIGKLFF.

There are many counts of this clonotype. The V and J genes are TRBV11-2 and TRBJ1-2, with D hard to call. The CDR3 contains 15 residues. Trimming stripped 1 base from V and 6 bases from J, with 15 bases between. The germline CDR1 and CDR2 sequences are SGHAT and FQNNGV. CDR3 DNA: TGTGCCAGCAGCTTAGCCCGGCGGGCCGGGGATGGCTACACCTTC. Protein product: CASSLARRAGDGYTF.

The CDR3 loop is CASSLGTRTGELFF. CDR3 sequence (DNA): TGTGCCAGCAGCTTAGGGACTAGAACCGGGGAGCTGTTTTTT. The genes are TRBV7-3 and TRBJ2-2; 8 bases line up with TRBD2. CDR3 length: 14 residues. Germline V lookup: CDR1 SGHTA, CDR2 FQGTGA. The V and J ends lost 2 bases and 5 bases, in that order; junction bases with no gene match: 1.

This clonotype was seen ten or more times. This chain joins TRBV5-1 and TRBJ1-5; TRBD1 matches at 9 bases. J gave up 4 bases and V 0 bases, and 2 bases lay outside the gene matches. This CDR3 spans 15 amino acids. Germline V gene data show CDR1 as SGHRS and CDR2 as YFSETQ. The CDR3 loop reads CASSLETGGNQPQHF. CDR3 nucleotide sequence: TGCGCCAGCAGCTTGGAGACAGGGGGGAATCAGCCCCAGCATTTT.

This clonotype was recorded many times. The CDR3, as DNA: TGTGCCAGCAGTTTCTCGCTAGCGGCTAGCACAGATACGCAGTATTTT. Protein: CASSFSLAASTDTQYF. This sequence joins TRBV28 and TRBJ2-3, with 7 bases identical to TRBD2. The V segment lost 3 bases and the J segment 0 bases; nucleotides outside the gene matches: 6. Germline V gives CDR1 MDHEN, CDR2 SYDVKM. The CDR3 is 16 amino acids.